A single sample gave rise to the 32 T cell receptor beta chains below, sequenced in a study of blood T cells in healthy people across ages. The authors ran a second PCR of roughly 6 to 12 cycles using a sample-barcoded 5' primer and a J-beta primer mix. A single record per CDR3 protein comes from TCRdb applying MiXCR to the 5' RACE reads. Of 850,000 to 1,100,000 distinct CDR3 sequences listed, roughly two fifths are singletons. The sequenced material came from blood. Every receptor here comes from a man aged 18 to 30 in good health.

The chain couples TRBV18 to TRBJ1-1; TRBD1 agrees at 10 bases. The CDR3 has 17 residues. V trimming: 2 bases; J trimming: 5 bases; junction bases outside the gene matches: 11. Germline V gene sequence: CDR1 KGHSH, CDR2 LQKENI. The CDR3, as DNA: TGTGCCAGCTCACCAGTTTCCCCCGGGACAGGGGCTACTGAAGCTTTCTTT. This encodes CASSPVSPGTGATEAFF.

The chain uses TRBV5-1 and TRBJ1-2, with 8 bases lining up with TRBD1. The V segment lost 4 bases and the J segment 4 bases; nucleotides outside the gene matches: 12. Per germline, CDR1 SGHRS and CDR2 YFSETQ. The CDR3 totals 16 residues. Here the CDR3 reads CASSGGDRGRFYGYTF. Here the CDR3 DNA reads TGCGCCAGCAGCGGGGGCGACAGGGGTCGATTCTATGGCTACACCTTC.

There are a few counts of this clonotype. The V and J genes are TRBV27 and TRBJ2-7; 9 bases match TRBD2. The V segment lost 4 bases and the J segment 3 bases; nucleotides outside the gene matches: 7. CDR1 and CDR2 from the germline V gene are MNHEY and SMNVEV (reference sequence). CDR3 length: 15 amino acids. CDR3 sequence: CASSSVAGVGYEQYF. CDR3 DNA sequence: TGTGCCAGCAGTTCCGTAGCGGGGGTAGGCTACGAGCAGTACTTC.

The chain carries TRBV6-1 and TRBJ2-3, with 8 bases fitting TRBD2. The CDR3 is 17 amino acids. V trimming: 6 bases; J trimming: 4 bases; junction bases outside the gene matches: 15. Germline lookup yields CDR1 MNHNS and CDR2 SASEGT. The CDR3 is CASSTPQGRAGADTQYF. The CDR3 nucleotides read TGTGCCAGCAGCACCCCACAAGGACGAGCGGGGGCAGATACGCAGTATTTT.

The rearrangement uses TRBV7-9 and TRBJ2-3, with D tentatively TRBD2 (5 bases). The CDR3 is 13 amino acids. V dropped 4 bases and J dropped 4 bases, with 9 bases sitting between them. Germline CDR1 is SEHNR and CDR2 is FQNEAQ (reference sequence). CDR3 sequence (DNA): TGTGCCAGCAGCTCACTAGTGTCAGATACGCAGTATTTT. Translation: CASSSLVSDTQYF.

The chain links TRBV20-1 to TRBJ1-1, with D perhaps TRBD1 (6 bases). There are 13 residues in the CDR3. Germline V lookup: CDR1 DFQATT, CDR2 SNEGSKA (reference sequence). Deletions cut 5 bases from V and 0 bases from J, with 10 bases between. This CDR3 is CSAPRQVNTEAFF. The CDR3 nucleotides read TGCAGTGCTCCGCGACAGGTGAACACTGAAGCTTTCTTT.

This clonotype was seen more than once but under ten times. The chain is built from TRBV27 and TRBJ1-6; D is ambiguous. The germline V gene has CDR1 MNHEY and CDR2 SMNVEV (reference sequence). Trimming stripped 7 bases from V and 7 bases from J, with 20 bases between. This CDR3 contains 16 residues. This chain's CDR3 is CASNLYWGEPNSPLHF. DNA for the CDR3: TGTGCCAGCAACCTTTACTGGGGAGAACCGAATTCACCCCTCCACTTT.

This clonotype was recorded a few times. The rearrangement links TRBV25-1 to TRBJ1-2; D not certain. With 2 bases removed from V and 8 bases from J, the gap between germline ends came to 12 bases. The CDR3 has 13 amino acids. Germline CDR1 MGHDK, CDR2 SYGVNS. CDR3 protein: CASSERRSGGYTF. The CDR3, as DNA: TGTGCCAGCAGTGAACGTAGGTCGGGGGGCTACACCTTC.

This chain uses TRBV3-1 with TRBJ1-2; D is undetermined. V was cut by 0 bases and J by 8 bases, with 10 bases left in between. The CDR3 has 13 residues. In germline, CDR1 is LGHDT, CDR2 YNNKEL (reference sequence). In nucleotides, the CDR3 is TGTGCCAGCAGCCAAGACCCAGGCCTCGGCTACACCTTC. Protein product: CASSQDPGLGYTF.

This chain links TRBV9 with TRBJ2-1, with TRBD2 matching 8 bases. CDR1 SGDLS and CDR2 YYNGEE come from the germline V gene. This CDR3 region has 16 residues. Unmatched junction bases numbered 7, after V lost 1 base and J lost 4 bases. The DNA for the CDR3 is TGTGCCAGCAGCGTACTGGAGCGGGGGACGTACAATGAGCAGTTCTTC. As protein: CASSVLERGTYNEQFF.

In DNA, the CDR3 is TGCGCCAGCAGGGCCGGGACCCGTAATGAGCAGTTCTTC. Translation: CASRAGTRNEQFF. The chain links TRBV5-1 to TRBJ2-1, with D perhaps being TRBD1 or TRBD2 (5 bases each). CDR1 and CDR2 (germline): SGHRS, YFSETQ. The CDR3 totals 13 residues. Trimming cost V 5 bases and J 7 bases, with 13 bases left between them.

The CDR3 region has the DNA TGTGCCAGCAGCTTAGGTTGGGTAGCAGATACGCAGTATTTT. It yields the protein CASSLGWVADTQYF. This chain links TRBV7-2 with TRBJ2-3, with D uncertain. The CDR3 loop spans 14 amino acids. Trimming cost V 1 base and J 4 bases, with 9 bases left between them. CDR1 and CDR2 (germline): SGHTA, FQGNSA.

The chain employs TRBV10-3 and TRBJ1-1, with D unclear. Germline loops: CDR1 ENHRY, CDR2 SYGVKD. Trimming removed 4 bases from V and 0 bases from J, with 6 bases in between. This CDR3 is built from 13 residues. CDR3 nucleotides: TGTGCCATCAGTGGTGGGCTGAACACTGAAGCTTTCTTT. Amino acids: CAISGGLNTEAFF.

This clonotype was counted only a few times. The V call is TRBV4-2, the J call TRBJ1-2; 9 bases are a match to TRBD1. Germline-derived CDR1 and CDR2 are LGHNA and YNFKEQ. Trimming took 0 bases from V and 4 from J; bases not matched to a gene: 3. The CDR3 length is 15 residues. DNA for the CDR3: TGTGCCAGCAGCCAAGATCAGGGACAGGGCTATGGCTACACCTTC. This translates into CASSQDQGQGYGYTF.

This clonotype has at least ten counts. This chain joins TRBV12-3 or TRBV12-4 and TRBJ1-5; D is undetermined. V gave up 1 base and J gave up 1 base, with 8 bases separating them. This CDR3 is built from 15 residues. As DNA, the CDR3 is TGTGCCAGCAGTTTAGTTTTGGGGAGCAATCAGCCCCAGCATTTT. Encoded protein: CASSLVLGSNQPQHF.

The rearrangement uses TRBV20-1 and TRBJ1-2; 10 positions agree with TRBD1. With V trimmed by 3 bases and J by 6 bases, 7 bases remained unmatched. CDR1 is DFQATT and CDR2 is SNEGSKA in the germline V gene (reference sequence). The CDR3 is 14 residues long. CDR3 amino acids: CSARLGQGKDGYTF. The CDR3 coding sequence is TGCAGTGCTAGGTTGGGACAGGGGAAGGATGGCTACACCTTC.

This rearrangement joins TRBV25-1 to TRBJ1-1, with D uncertain. Germline lookup yields CDR1 MGHDK and CDR2 SYGVNS. The CDR3 totals 12 residues. Between the trimmed V and J ends, which lost 3 bases and 6 bases, there was a span of 8 bases. The CDR3 bases are TGTGCCAGCAGTGACGGGGTCTCTGAAGCTTTCTTT. Its translation: CASSDGVSEAFF. Full variable domain (outside the CDR3, taken from reference TRBV25-1 and TRBJ1-1): EADIYQTPRYLVIGTGKKITLECSQTMGHDKMYWYQQDPGMELHLIHYSYGVNSTEKGDLSSESTVSRIRTEHFPLTLESARPSHTSQYLCASSDGVSEAFFGQGTRLTVV.

This clonotype was counted a single time. The chain is built from TRBV29-1 and TRBJ2-7, with a tentative D call TRBD1 (6 bases). V lost 0 bases and J 0 bases, leaving 12 bases between the germline ends. Per germline, CDR1 SQVTM and CDR2 ANQGSEA. CDR3 length: 15 residues. The chain's CDR3 is CSVEDRDTYSYEQYF. CDR3 bases: TGCAGCGTTGAAGATCGGGACACGTACTCCTACGAGCAGTACTTC.

The V call is TRBV12-3 or TRBV12-4, the J call TRBJ2-7; D may match TRBD1 or TRBD2 (5 bases each). V lost 3 bases to trimming and J lost 0 bases, with 15 bases between them. The CDR3 extends over 16 amino acids. CDR3 in amino acids: CASSFAGRAFSYEQYF. The CDR3 nucleotides are TGTGCCAGCAGTTTCGCGGGCAGGGCCTTCTCCTACGAGCAGTACTTC.

The V gene is TRBV11-2, the J gene TRBJ1-3; D gene uncertain. In germline, CDR1 is SGHAT, CDR2 FQNNGV. Trimming took off 5 bases at V and 0 bases at J, with 11 bases between the two ends. This CDR3 has 15 amino acids. The CDR3 coding sequence is TGTGCCAGCAGCCCCGGGATCAACTCTGGAAACACCATATATTTT. This gives the protein CASSPGINSGNTIYF.

The gene calls are TRBV12-3 or TRBV12-4 and TRBJ1-1; D is perhaps TRBD1 (6 bases). Deletions cut 3 bases from V and 9 bases from J, with 23 bases between. The CDR3 runs 16 residues. CDR3 sequence (DNA): TGTGCCAGCAGTTTCCCCGTGACAGAGAGGGGGATCAAAGCTTTCTTT. Encoded protein: CASSFPVTERGIKAFF.

The chain has TRBV2 and TRBJ1-2; TRBD1 matches 8 bases. V gave up 6 bases and J gave up 7 bases; unmatched junction bases: 4. This CDR3 has 12 amino acids. CDR1 is SNHLY, CDR2 FYNNEI, per germline. The CDR3 region has the DNA TGTGCCAGCAGCAGGACAGGGATTGGCTACACCTTC. This codes for CASSRTGIGYTF.

This clonotype was found a few times. The chain uses TRBV7-3 and TRBJ1-2; no definite D call. This CDR3 is built from 15 residues. Germline CDR1 is SGHTA and CDR2 is FQGTGA. V was cut by 2 bases and J by 6 bases, with 16 bases left in between. CDR3 region: CASSLGEGVGHGYTF. CDR3 in DNA: TGTGCCAGCAGCTTAGGGGAGGGAGTAGGACATGGCTACACCTTC.

This clonotype has more than one count but fewer than ten. The CDR3 loop reads CASQRAQDTGELFF. DNA for the CDR3: TGTGCCAGCCAGAGGGCCCAAGACACCGGGGAGCTGTTTTTT. V usage is TRBV9 and J usage is TRBJ2-2; D possibly corresponds to TRBD2 (5 bases). The germline CDR1 and CDR2 sequences are SGDLS and YYNGEE. CDR3 length: 14 residues. V was pared by 7 bases and J by 3 bases, with 13 bases between. Full variable domain (rest looked up from reference TRBV9 and TRBJ2-2): DSGVTQTPKHLITATGQRVTLRCSPRSGDLSVYWYQQSLDQGLQFLIQYYNGEERAKGNILERFSAQQFPDLHSELNLSSLELGDSALYFCASQRAQDTGELFFGEGSRLTVL.

V is TRBV19 and J is TRBJ1-1, with D unclear. The CDR3 runs 17 residues. From germline, CDR1 is LNHDA and CDR2 SQIVND (reference sequence). Trimming shortened V by 0 bases and J by 4 bases, and 18 bases separated the two germline ends. The CDR3 loop reads CASSIDHQTADGTEAFF. The CDR3 coding sequence is TGTGCCAGTAGTATAGATCATCAGACCGCCGATGGCACTGAAGCTTTCTTT. The complete variable domain, with remaining parts taken from reference TRBV19 and TRBJ1-1, reads DGGITQSPKYLFRKEGQNVTLSCEQNLNHDAMYWYRQDPGQGLRLIYYSQIVNDFQKGDIAEGYSVSREKKESFPLTVTSAQKNPTAFYLCASSIDHQTADGTEAFFGQGTRLTVV.

The gene calls are TRBV7-2 and TRBJ1-1; the match to TRBD1 covers 8 bases. Trimming removed 1 base from V and 3 bases from J; junction bases left unmatched: 7. Germline CDR1 is SGHTA and CDR2 is FQGNSA. The CDR3 extends over 16 amino acids. The CDR3 loop is CASSLGRTGIHTEAFF. The CDR3 nucleotides read TGTGCCAGCAGCTTAGGTCGGACAGGGATTCACACTGAAGCTTTCTTT.

This clonotype has only one observation. A much larger clone is a single base away; this may be a read error. The chain recombines TRBV29-1 with TRBJ2-1; D is tentatively TRBD1 or TRBD2 (5 bases each). The CDR3 length is 12 residues. Trimming pared 7 bases from V and 13 bases from J, leaving 20 bases between. Germline CDR1 and CDR2: SQVTM and ANQGSEA. The CDR3 spells CSAHLEPGTQFF. The CDR3 DNA reads TGCAGCGCACATTTAGAACCGGGGACCCAGTTCTTC.

This clonotype was seen a few times. The rearrangement uses TRBV6-2 or TRBV6-3 and TRBJ2-7, with 7 nucleotides matching TRBD1. V lost 2 bases to trimming and J lost 2 bases; unmatched junction nucleotides: 3. Germline CDR1 reads MNHEY; CDR2 reads SVGEGT. CDR3 length: 14 amino acids. In DNA, the CDR3 is TGTGCCAGCAGTTACAGAACAGGGGCCTACGAGCAGTACTTC. Translated, it gives CASSYRTGAYEQYF.

This clonotype was found many times. Given a much more abundant clone one base away, this may be a read error. The chain has TRBV7-9 and TRBJ1-4; D ambiguous. Germline CDR1 is SEHNR and CDR2 is FQNEAQ (reference sequence). The CDR3 covers 15 residues. The germline V and J ends were trimmed by 5 bases and 1 base, with 11 bases remaining between them. The CDR3 reads CASSLDGVTNEKLFF. The CDR3 bases are TGTGCCAGCAGCCTCGATGGGGTAACTAATGAAAAACTGTTTTTT.

This rearrangement joins TRBV4-3 to TRBJ1-2; the D is unclear. Deletions cut 4 bases from V and 3 bases from J, with 15 bases between. CDR3 length: 15 amino acids. From germline, CDR1 is LGHNA and CDR2 YSLEER. CDR3 sequence reads: CASSRTEVVDYGYTF. In DNA form, the CDR3 reads TGCGCCAGCAGCCGGACCGAGGTGGTCGACTATGGCTACACCTTC.

This clonotype was detected only a few times. The rearrangement links TRBV9 to TRBJ1-2; D possibly corresponds to TRBD1 (5 bases). CDR1 is SGDLS and CDR2 is YYNGEE in the germline V gene. This CDR3 has 14 residues. Trimming shortened V by 6 bases and J by 7 bases, and 19 bases separated the two germline ends. CDR3 amino acids: CASNYPGSPSGYTF. CDR3 DNA: TGTGCCAGCAATTACCCAGGGAGCCCTAGTGGCTACACCTTC.

This chain uses TRBV11-2 with TRBJ2-1, with D possibly matching TRBD1 (6 bases). The CDR3 runs to 18 residues. Germline CDR1 reads SGHAT; CDR2 reads FQNNGV. Trimming stripped 5 bases from V and 0 bases from J, with 20 bases between. The CDR3 spells CASSQSPGTPSSYNEQFF. The CDR3 DNA reads TGTGCCAGCAGCCAGTCCCCCGGGACACCGAGCTCCTACAATGAGCAGTTCTTC.